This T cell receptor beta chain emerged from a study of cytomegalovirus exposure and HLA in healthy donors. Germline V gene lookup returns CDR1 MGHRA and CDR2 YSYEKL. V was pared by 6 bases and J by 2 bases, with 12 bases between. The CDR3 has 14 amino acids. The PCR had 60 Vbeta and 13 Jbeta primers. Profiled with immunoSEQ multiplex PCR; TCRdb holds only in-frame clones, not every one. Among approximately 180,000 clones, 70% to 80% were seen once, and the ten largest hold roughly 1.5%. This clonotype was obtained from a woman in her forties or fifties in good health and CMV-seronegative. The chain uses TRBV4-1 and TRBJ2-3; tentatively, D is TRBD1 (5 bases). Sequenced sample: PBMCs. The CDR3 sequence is CASRGQAFTDTQYF. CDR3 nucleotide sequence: TGCGCCAGCAGGGGGCAGGCCTTCACAGATACGCAGTATTTT.